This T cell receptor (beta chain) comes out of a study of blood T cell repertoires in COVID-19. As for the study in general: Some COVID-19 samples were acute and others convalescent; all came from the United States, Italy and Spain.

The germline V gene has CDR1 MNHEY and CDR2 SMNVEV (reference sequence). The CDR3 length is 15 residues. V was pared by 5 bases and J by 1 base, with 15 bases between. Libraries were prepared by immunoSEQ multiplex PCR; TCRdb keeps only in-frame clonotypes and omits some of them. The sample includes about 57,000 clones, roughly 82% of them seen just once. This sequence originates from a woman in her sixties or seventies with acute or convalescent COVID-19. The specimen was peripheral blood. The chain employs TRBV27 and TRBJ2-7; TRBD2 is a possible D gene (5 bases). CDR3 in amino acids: CASSTDTDFSYEQYF. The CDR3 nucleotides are TGTGCCAGCAGTACTGACACGGACTTTTCCTACGAGCAGTACTTC.